This T cell receptor (beta chain) was profiled in a study of T cells expressing NK-cell markers. Regarding the study as a whole: Clones of NKG2C+ T cells that had expanded were of unclear HCMV specificity.

TCRdb reprocessed the 5' RACE reads, keeping one entry per CDR3 protein, no DNA. The sample features 140,000 to 150,000 distinct CDR3 sequences, with around 10% in its top ten. On this clonotype itself: Its antigen is undetermined.

The TCR was taken from a man aged 18 to 29 in good health. The sequenced sample was blood T cells: a sorted CD56 or NKG2C T cell subset, CD4+ or CD8+ T cells, or bulk PBMC T cells (not recorded which).

The CDR3 spells CASELTPSGRVGGQETQYF. The chain is built from TRBV11-1 and TRBJ2-5; there is no DNA to check the TCRdb D call of TRBD2. The germline V gene has CDR1 SGHAT and CDR2 FQDESV (reference sequence). This CDR3 contains 19 residues.